This record looks at one T cell receptor beta chain sequence and its context. As yet, its antigen is unknown. The sample belongs to a study of a mutant IDH1 vaccine in newly diagnosed glioma. Study details: With temozolomide cycles, or 4-6 weeks after radiotherapy alone, vaccination was started. Previous treatment comprised radiotherapy, temozolomide, or both, mostly both.

Using immunoSEQ multiplex PCR, the repertoire was profiled, and TCRdb retains in-frame clones only, with some absent. In the table there are about 66,000 clones, more than 80% of which are singletons. Noted time point: week 11, during vaccination. Vaccination used 300 ug of mutant IDH1 20-mer peptide per dose, with topical imiquimod. V lost 6 bases, J lost 0 bases, and 12 bases lay in between. This CDR3 comprises 14 residues. Germline V gene sequence: CDR1 MDHEN, CDR2 SYDVKM. The chain joins TRBV28 to TRBJ2-7; D is uncertain. The receptor comes from a young man with glioma. The source was PBMCs, collected from a glioma patient whose treatment included an IDH1 peptide vaccine. CDR3 nucleotides: TGTGCCAGCAGCCTACTCCCAGGCTCCTACGAGCAGTACTTC. As protein: CASSLLPGSYEQYF.